This TCR beta chain emerged from a study of cytomegalovirus exposure and HLA in healthy donors. Study-wide results and limits: Most observed TCR sequences were rare, whereas some public TCRs were detected in many donors.

A note on this clone: Its antigen remains unknown.

Donors came from a validation cohort of over a hundred subjects, distinct from the first 666-subject cohort. Clones were read by immunoSEQ multiplex PCR, and TCRdb kept only the in-frame ones, dropping some. Of more than 300,000 clones in the sample, 86% are singletons; the top ten hold roughly 0.75%. The CDR3 runs 13 residues. V lost 5 bases and J lost 0, with 6 bases in between. The sequenced material came from PBMCs. This clonotype was obtained from a woman under 30 in good health and CMV-seronegative. This chain joins TRBV23-1 and TRBJ2-3; TRBD2 might be the D (5 bases). TRBV23-1 falls under the ORF class, with uncertain function. CDR3 region: CASSGGSTDTQYF. In nucleotides, the CDR3 is TGCGCCAGCAGTGGAGGCAGCACAGATACGCAGTATTTT.